Below are 6 T cell receptor beta chains sequenced from a single sample in a study of blood T cell repertoires in COVID-19. The protocol was immunoSEQ multiplex PCR, while the TCRdb copy is restricted to in-frame clones and leaves out a portion. The sample yields around 220,000 clones, over 75% seen once. The sequenced sample consisted of peripheral blood. Receptors were obtained from a human donor in a cohort sampled during active COVID-19.

This sequence joins TRBV19 and TRBJ1-5, with a weak D call TRBD1 (5 bases). Germline CDR1 is LNHDA and CDR2 is SQIVND (reference sequence). The CDR3 is 15 amino acids. V was trimmed by 4 bases and J by 0 bases, leaving 10 bases between them. In DNA form, the CDR3 reads TGTGCCAGTAGTACGGACAACCATAGCAATCAGCCCCAGCATTTT. Its translation is CASSTDNHSNQPQHF. The full variable domain, in which reference TRBV19 and TRBJ1-5 provide the parts outside the CDR3, is DGGITQSPKYLFRKEGQNVTLSCEQNLNHDAMYWYRQDPGQGLRLIYYSQIVNDFQKGDIAEGYSVSREKKESFPLTVTSAQKNPTAFYLCASSTDNHSNQPQHFGDGTRLSIL.

The V gene is TRBV7-6, the J gene TRBJ2-7; 10 positions match TRBD2. CDR1 and CDR2 (germline): SGHVS, FNYEAQ. Trimming removed 4 bases from V and 3 bases from J; junction bases left unmatched: 0. The length of the CDR3 is 13 residues. Written as DNA, the CDR3 is TGTGCCAGCAGCTCTAGCGGGGGCTACGAGCAGTACTTC. Amino acid sequence: CASSSSGGYEQYF.

The rearrangement joins TRBV19 to TRBJ1-2, with a tentative D call TRBD1 (6 bases). V dropped 8 bases and J dropped 5 bases, with 9 bases sitting between them. Per germline, CDR1 LNHDA and CDR2 SQIVND (reference sequence). CDR3 length: 11 residues. CDR3 sequence (DNA): TGTGCCAGTCGCAGGGGTTATGGCTACACCTTC. The encoded protein is CASRRGYGYTF.

The chain combines TRBV29-1 with TRBJ2-1; unclear D gene. The CDR3 has 14 amino acids. The germline gives CDR1 SQVTM, CDR2 ANQGSEA. Between the trimmed V and J ends, which lost 3 bases and 0 bases, there was a span of 9 bases. CDR3 nucleotide sequence: TGCAGCGTTGATGGCGGAGCCTCCTACAATGAGCAGTTCTTC. This translates into CSVDGGASYNEQFF.

The rearrangement joins TRBV6-5 to TRBJ2-1; D uncertain. The V and J ends lost 7 bases and 3 bases respectively, with 4 bases between them. The germline V gene has CDR1 MNHEY and CDR2 SVGAGI. The CDR3 contains 11 residues. For the CDR3, the DNA is TGTGCCAGCACCTTCTACAATGAGCAGTTCTTC. It is translated as CASTFYNEQFF.

The V call is TRBV9, the J call TRBJ2-1, with 12 bases matching TRBD2. Germline V gives CDR1 SGDLS, CDR2 YYNGEE. Trimming removed 4 bases from V and 8 bases from J; junction bases left unmatched: 7. The CDR3 sequence is 15 residues long. This chain's CDR3 is CASSTRLAGAHEQFF. The CDR3 DNA follows: TGTGCCAGCAGCACCCGACTAGCGGGAGCGCATGAGCAGTTCTTC.